This T cell receptor (beta chain) is from a study of T cell responses to AZD1222 COVID-19 vaccine. This CDR3 has 10 amino acids. V was shortened by 4 bases and J by 8 bases, with 8 bases between the two germline ends. The germline V gene encodes CDR1 GTSNPN and CDR2 SVGIG (reference sequence). The repertoire was sequenced with immunoSEQ multiplex PCR; TCRdb's copy has only in-frame clones and lacks some. Here the sample spans 65,000 to 90,000 clones, 86% being singletons. This receptor was identified in an adult in good health. Here the sequenced sample was peripheral blood, taken on day 0 of AZD1222 vaccination. The chain links TRBV30 to TRBJ1-2; D is uncertain. The CDR3 protein is CAWNGAGYTF. The CDR3 DNA sequence: TGTGCCTGGAACGGTGCGGGCTACACCTTC.